This T cell receptor beta chain was sequenced for a study of T cell responses to AZD1222 COVID-19 vaccine. V shed 10 bases and J 5 bases; nucleotides not matched to a gene: 11. The CDR3 has 14 amino acids. Germline CDR1 reads SGHTA; CDR2 reads FQGNSA. Clones were read by immunoSEQ multiplex PCR, and TCRdb kept only the in-frame ones, dropping some. This sample yields 150,000 to 200,000 clones, of which approximately 94% are seen a single time; under 6% belongs to the top ten. The source is an adult who received the AZD1222 COVID-19 vaccine. The rearrangement joins TRBV7-2 to TRBJ2-3, with 8 bases matching TRBD2. This sample comprised peripheral blood, obtained 28 days after the second AZD1222 dose. As DNA, the CDR3 is TGTGCCACCAGGGCGGGAGGCATTCGAGATACGCAGTATTTT. Translating it yields CATRAGGIRDTQYF.